Each of the 15 T cell receptor beta chains below was sequenced from the same sample in a study of blood T cell repertoires in COVID-19. Method: immunoSEQ multiplex PCR; TCRdb's copy keeps in-frame clones and lacks some. This table has around 300,000 clones, more than 80% appearing once. Sequencing input: PBMCs or T cells enriched from blood (not recorded which). These receptors all come from a young woman who had recovered from COVID-19.

This clone was seen more than once but under ten times. The rearrangement joins TRBV18 to TRBJ1-1; D is uncertain. The CDR3 is made up of 14 amino acids. Germline values: CDR1 KGHSH, CDR2 LQKENI. Trimming took 2 bases from V and 3 from J, leaving 10 bases between them. For the CDR3, the DNA is TGTGCCAGCTCACCAGTGTCCGGGGACACTGAAGCTTTCTTT. Residues: CASSPVSGDTEAFF.

V usage is TRBV28 and J usage is TRBJ1-1, with no clear D. Germline V gene data show CDR1 as MDHEN and CDR2 as SYDVKM. V shed 3 bases and J shed 2 bases, with 10 bases lying between them. CDR3 length: 14 amino acids. The CDR3, as DNA: TGTGCCAGCAGTTTTCCGGGATCAAACACTGAAGCTTTCTTT. This sequence encodes CASSFPGSNTEAFF.

This clone has just one count. The chain recombines TRBV19 with TRBJ2-5; possibly TRBD2 for D (6 bases). The CDR3 consists of 13 residues. Looked up from germline, CDR1 is LNHDA and CDR2 is SQIVND (reference sequence). Trimming shortened V by 7 bases and J by 5 bases, and 14 bases separated the two germline ends. The CDR3 bases are TGTGCCAGTACCGAGGAGGGGAGGGAGACCCAGTACTTC. Translated: CASTEEGRETQYF.

The V gene is TRBV7-8, the J gene TRBJ1-1; D unresolved. CDR3 length: 17 residues. Germline-derived CDR1 and CDR2 are SGHVS and FQNEAQ. Trimming pared 1 base from V and 4 bases from J, leaving 19 bases between. CDR3 DNA sequence: TGTGCCAGCAGCTTAGTCAGGCCGAATAGAGTAGGCACTGAAGCTTTCTTT. Translation: CASSLVRPNRVGTEAFF.

Note on this clone: The same CDR3 can be traced to other DNA sequences in this sample. The chain recombines TRBV7-2 with TRBJ2-1; 7 nucleotides line up with TRBD2. CDR3 length equals 18 residues. The germline CDR1 and CDR2 sequences are SGHTA and FQGNSA. Trimming at V came to 4 bases and at J to 4 bases, leaving 16 bases not matched to a gene. This chain's CDR3 is CASSSRWVGGGEYNEQFF. The CDR3 DNA reads TGTGCCAGCAGCTCCCGATGGGTTGGCGGGGGAGAATACAATGAGCAGTTCTTC. Filled out from reference TRBV7-2 and TRBJ2-1, the complete variable domain reads GAGVSQSPSNKVTEKGKDVELRCDPISGHTALYWYRQSLGQGLEFLIYFQGNSAPDKSGLPSDRFSAERTGGSVSTLTIQRTQQEDSAVYLCASSSRWVGGGEYNEQFFGPGTRLTVL.

The V call is TRBV6-5, the J call TRBJ2-7, with a weak D call TRBD1 (5 bases). Germline CDR1 and CDR2: MNHEY and SVGAGI. The CDR3 has 14 amino acids. Trimming shortened V by 5 bases and J by 3 bases, and 14 bases separated the two germline ends. CDR3 nucleotide sequence: TGTGCCAGCAGTCGAGACAGATCCTACTACGAGCAGTACTTC. Translation: CASSRDRSYYEQYF.

This clone has more than one count but fewer than ten. The V and J genes are TRBV6-4 and TRBJ2-2; a possible D gene is TRBD1 (6 bases). V was clipped by 6 bases and J by 3 bases, with 11 bases between them. This CDR3 is built from 14 residues. Germline V gene sequence: CDR1 MRHNA, CDR2 SNTAGT. CDR3 bases: TGTGCCAGCAGAGCCCGACAGGACACCGGGGAGCTGTTTTTT. Protein: CASRARQDTGELFF.

V and J are TRBV7-9 and TRBJ2-1; 8 bases are a match to TRBD2. The J segment lost 7 bases and the V segment lost 5 bases, leaving 7 bases of the junction unmatched. This CDR3 comprises 14 residues. Germline values: CDR1 SEHNR, CDR2 FQNEAQ (reference sequence). CDR3 nucleotides: TGTGCCAGCAGCCCCGGGACGGGAGGGAATGAGCAGTTCTTC. Protein: CASSPGTGGNEQFF.

Notes on this clone: An end of the junction differs from the germline gene, which may be a read error. The chain has TRBV7-7 and TRBJ2-5; 11 nucleotides align to TRBD2. The CDR3 has 14 residues. The germline V gene encodes CDR1 SSHAT and CDR2 FNYEAQ (reference sequence). The CDR3 reads CASSPGLAGETQYF. The DNA of the CDR3 is TGTGCTAGCAGCCCTGGACTAGCGGGAGAGACCCAGTACTTC.

V gene TRBV2 combines with J gene TRBJ1-2; maybe TRBD1 (6 bases). Trimming took 6 bases from V and 6 from J, leaving 14 bases between them. This CDR3 has 13 amino acids. The germline V gene encodes CDR1 SNHLY and CDR2 FYNNEI. The CDR3 nucleotides read TGTGCCAGCAGCGAACAGGGAGGGAATGGCTACACCTTC. This codes for CASSEQGGNGYTF.

The sample holds a few counts of this clone. The chain is built from TRBV28 and TRBJ1-2, with 9 bases identical to TRBD1. V gave up 4 bases and J gave up 4 bases; unmatched junction bases: 10. Looked up from germline, CDR1 is MDHEN and CDR2 is SYDVKM. CDR3 size: 16 residues. The CDR3 loop reads CASSSTGTGLLYGYTF. CDR3 sequence (DNA): TGTGCCAGCAGTTCGACCGGGACAGGGCTTCTCTATGGCTACACCTTC.

The CDR3 loop is CASSLRGSGGYGYTF. The CDR3 DNA is TGTGCCAGCAGTTTGAGAGGATCCGGGGGCTATGGCTACACCTTC. V usage is TRBV27 and J usage is TRBJ1-2; TRBD1 is a possible D gene (5 bases). The CDR3 runs to 15 residues. The germline V and J ends were trimmed by 3 bases and 4 bases, with 15 bases remaining between them. Germline V gene lookup returns CDR1 MNHEY and CDR2 SMNVEV (reference sequence).

This clone was counted once. This chain uses TRBV19 with TRBJ2-3, with TRBD2 matching over 10 bases. The germline CDR1 and CDR2 sequences are LNHDA and SQIVND (reference sequence). The ends lost 8 bases at V and 2 bases at J; junction bases unmatched: 7. There are 15 residues in the CDR3. CDR3 sequence reads: CASAPSGGATDTQYF. The DNA for the CDR3 is TGTGCCAGTGCCCCTAGCGGGGGAGCCACAGATACGCAGTATTTT. The variable domain in full, completed from reference TRBV19 and TRBJ2-3, reads DGGITQSPKYLFRKEGQNVTLSCEQNLNHDAMYWYRQDPGQGLRLIYYSQIVNDFQKGDIAEGYSVSREKKESFPLTVTSAQKNPTAFYLCASAPSGGATDTQYFGPGTRLTVL.

On this clone itself: This same CDR3 is encoded by further DNA sequences in the sample. This chain connects TRBV5-8 to TRBJ1-1; D might be TRBD1 (5 bases). The length of the CDR3 is 14 residues. The V gene lost 0 bases and the J gene lost 2 bases, with 8 bases spanning the gap. CDR1 SGHTS and CDR2 YDEGEE come from the germline V gene. CDR3 DNA sequence: TGTGCCAGCAGCTTGGTCAGGGTCAACACTGAAGCTTTCTTT. It codes for CASSLVRVNTEAFF.

The CDR3 reads CASSVGSGGYQETQYF. For the CDR3, the DNA is TGTGCCAGCAGTGTGGGTAGCGGGGGATACCAAGAGACCCAGTACTTC. J is TRBJ2-5 and V is TRBV2, with 9 bases lining up with TRBD2. The CDR3 is 16 residues long. Trimming at V came to 4 bases and at J to 0 bases, leaving 6 bases not matched to a gene. Germline CDR1 and CDR2: SNHLY and FYNNEI.